These 6 T cell receptor beta chains were sequenced from one sample in a study of breast tumors, draining lymph nodes, adjacent tissues. TCRdb independently ran MiXCR on the multiplex PCR reads; one entry per CDR3 protein. This table holds 180,000 or so distinct CDR3 sequences, around 29% found once. Breast cancer patients provided tissue from their axillary draining lymph nodes. Source material: axillary lymph node tissue. These receptors originate from a female donor with breast cancer. Some clones in this sample may be carry-over from other donors' samples.

J is TRBJ2-7 and V is TRBV11-2; 10 nucleotides align to TRBD2. The CDR3 spans 15 residues. After removal of 3 bases from V and 2 bases from J, the junction contained 4 bases not matched to a gene. The germline gives CDR1 SGHAT, CDR2 FQNNGV. The CDR3 is CASSLSGGAPYEQYF. The CDR3 DNA follows: TGTGCCAGCAGCTTGAGCGGGGGGGCCCCCTACGAGCAGTACTTC.

Concerning this clonotype: A much larger clone lies a single base off, so this may be a read error. This chain links TRBV6-5 with TRBJ1-3; no reliable D call. The CDR3 contains 13 residues. Between the trimmed V and J ends, which lost 5 bases and 2 bases, there was a span of 7 bases. Germline V gene sequence: CDR1 MNHEY, CDR2 SVGAGI. The CDR3 loop is CASSHAPGNTIYF. In DNA form, the CDR3 reads TGTGCCAGCAGTCACGCCCCTGGAAACACCATATATTTT.

This clonotype was detected ten times or more. The chain couples TRBV11-2 to TRBJ2-3; 8 bases are shared with TRBD2. From germline, CDR1 is SGHAT and CDR2 FQNNGV. The CDR3 is made up of 15 amino acids. The V gene end was trimmed by 4 bases and the J gene end by 3 bases; junction bases not matched to a gene: 6. The CDR3 spells CASSSRGGWTDTQYF. CDR3 coding DNA: TGTGCCAGCAGCTCCCGGGGGGGGTGGACAGATACGCAGTATTTT.

This clonotype was counted a few times. The chain is built from TRBV2 and TRBJ1-1; possibly TRBD1 for D (5 bases). Germline lookup yields CDR1 SNHLY and CDR2 FYNNEI. The CDR3 sequence is 14 residues long. The V end was cut by 1 base, the J end by 5 bases, with 11 bases between. This CDR3 is CASSEGPPGTEAFF. CDR3 coding DNA: TGTGCCAGCAGTGAAGGTCCACCAGGGACTGAAGCTTTCTTT.

A note on this clonotype: A read error is possible here, since a much larger clone lies one base away. This rearrangement joins TRBV20-1 to TRBJ2-5; D uncertain. Germline V gene data show CDR1 as DFQATT and CDR2 as SNEGSKA (reference sequence). V lost 0 bases to trimming and J lost 7 bases, with 18 bases between them. There are 15 residues in the CDR3. CDR3 in amino acids: CSARDSAHPPRTQYF. CDR3 DNA sequence: TGCAGTGCTAGAGATTCGGCCCATCCGCCGAGGACCCAGTACTTC.

This clonotype occurred many times. The J gene is TRBJ1-5, the V gene TRBV20-1; D is undetermined. This CDR3 spans 13 amino acids. Germline loops: CDR1 DFQATT, CDR2 SNEGSKA (reference sequence). Trimming took 7 bases from V and 9 from J, leaving 19 bases between them. CDR3 in amino acids: CSVWTGGPRPQHF. The DNA of the CDR3 is TGCAGTGTTTGGACTGGAGGGCCACGGCCCCAGCATTTT.